This T cell receptor beta chain originates from a study of blood T cell repertoires in COVID-19. V shed 6 bases, J shed 3 bases, and the junction held 10 bases outside the gene matches. Germline V CDR1 and CDR2: LNHDA, SQIVND (reference sequence). The CDR3 is 16 residues long. Clones were read by immunoSEQ multiplex PCR, and TCRdb kept only the in-frame ones, dropping some. The table records about 360,000 clones, less than 90% of them present only once. This receptor was taken from a woman aged 60 to 75 with COVID-19, enrolled during active disease. The chain joins TRBV19 to TRBJ2-2, with TRBD1 matching over 7 bases. Source material: peripheral blood. The CDR3 sequence is CASSSSGTAHTGELFF. The CDR3 DNA sequence: TGTGCCAGTAGCAGCTCCGGGACAGCACACACCGGGGAGCTGTTTTTT.